Following are 9 T cell receptor beta chains from one sample sequenced in a study of blood T cell repertoires in COVID-19. The data were produced by immunoSEQ multiplex PCR, yet TCRdb's version contains in-frame clones alone and is incomplete. Of about 370,000 clones listed, roughly 86% were seen once; the top ten hold about 9.4%. The sequencing input was peripheral blood. The receptors were sampled from a woman aged 25 to 39 with COVID-19, enrolled during active disease.

The chain has TRBV5-4 and TRBJ2-1, with 9 bases matching TRBD1. V lost 4 bases, J lost 2 bases, and 4 bases stayed unmatched. This CDR3 spans 15 amino acids. Looked up from germline, CDR1 is SGHNT and CDR2 is YYREEE (reference sequence). The CDR3 bases are TGTGCCAGCAGCACGGGACAGGGCGCCTACAATGAGCAGTTCTTC. Translating gives CASSTGQGAYNEQFF.

This chain connects TRBV5-6 to TRBJ1-4; D call uncertain. This CDR3 region has 12 residues. Germline loops: CDR1 SGHDT, CDR2 YYEEEE. The V gene lost 3 bases and the J gene lost 8 bases, with 8 bases spanning the gap. The CDR3: CASSSSGEKLFF. CDR3 in DNA: TGTGCCAGCAGCTCTTCAGGCGAAAAACTGTTTTTT.

The genes are TRBV6-5 and TRBJ1-1; 7 positions match TRBD1. The CDR3 runs to 13 residues. Germline-derived CDR1 and CDR2 are MNHEY and SVGAGI. V trimming: 0 bases; J trimming: 6 bases; junction bases outside the gene matches: 1. CDR3 protein: CASSYSTGAEAFF. CDR3 sequence (DNA): TGTGCCAGCAGTTACTCCACAGGGGCTGAAGCTTTCTTT.

The chain carries TRBV2 and TRBJ2-3; no reliable D call. This CDR3 has 12 residues. Trimming removed 6 bases at V and 4 bases at J, with 8 bases between. Germline V gene data show CDR1 as SNHLY and CDR2 as FYNNEI. Here the CDR3 DNA reads TGTGCCAGCAGAGCGTACTCAGATACGCAGTATTTT. Its protein is CASRAYSDTQYF.

The chain uses TRBV9 and TRBJ2-2; weak D call: TRBD1 (5 bases). Germline CDR1 SGDLS, CDR2 YYNGEE. V was trimmed by 4 bases and J by 7 bases, leaving 11 bases between them. The CDR3 is 13 residues long. This chain's CDR3 is CASSPRTLGELFF. The CDR3 DNA reads TGTGCCAGCAGCCCCCGGACACTCGGGGAGCTGTTTTTT.

The V call is TRBV27, the J call TRBJ1-1; D gene uncertain. The germline CDR1 and CDR2 sequences are MNHEY and SMNVEV (reference sequence). The CDR3 loop spans 14 amino acids. Trimming removed 0 bases from V and 2 bases from J, with 7 bases in between. The CDR3: CASSLSPRNTEAFF. The DNA of the CDR3 is TGTGCCAGCAGTTTATCACCCAGAAACACTGAAGCTTTCTTT.

The chain is built from TRBV19 and TRBJ2-7; possible D gene TRBD1, 5 bases. The CDR3 consists of 14 residues. V lost 5 bases and J lost 2, with 13 bases in between. CDR1 is LNHDA and CDR2 is SQIVND in the germline V gene (reference sequence). CDR3 protein: CASSPTAAPYEQYF. The DNA of the CDR3 is TGTGCCAGTAGTCCGACAGCCGCCCCCTACGAGCAGTACTTC.

The chain joins TRBV7-9 to TRBJ2-7; TRBD1 might be the D (7 bases). CDR1 is SEHNR and CDR2 is FQNEAQ in the germline V gene (reference sequence). The CDR3 consists of 13 residues. V lost 5 bases to trimming and J lost 6 bases, with 14 bases between them. Here the CDR3 reads CASSQVQGGEQYF. The CDR3 region has the DNA TGTGCCAGCAGCCAAGTTCAGGGGGGCGAGCAGTACTTC.

The chain uses TRBV28 and TRBJ2-3; D may be TRBD2 (6 bases). Trimming pared 4 bases from V and 6 bases from J, leaving 20 bases between. This CDR3 has 16 amino acids. The germline V gene has CDR1 MDHEN and CDR2 SYDVKM. CDR3 residues: CASSSGGLPRGDTQYF. The CDR3 coding sequence is TGTGCCAGCAGTTCCGGTGGACTACCCCGCGGCGATACGCAGTATTTT.